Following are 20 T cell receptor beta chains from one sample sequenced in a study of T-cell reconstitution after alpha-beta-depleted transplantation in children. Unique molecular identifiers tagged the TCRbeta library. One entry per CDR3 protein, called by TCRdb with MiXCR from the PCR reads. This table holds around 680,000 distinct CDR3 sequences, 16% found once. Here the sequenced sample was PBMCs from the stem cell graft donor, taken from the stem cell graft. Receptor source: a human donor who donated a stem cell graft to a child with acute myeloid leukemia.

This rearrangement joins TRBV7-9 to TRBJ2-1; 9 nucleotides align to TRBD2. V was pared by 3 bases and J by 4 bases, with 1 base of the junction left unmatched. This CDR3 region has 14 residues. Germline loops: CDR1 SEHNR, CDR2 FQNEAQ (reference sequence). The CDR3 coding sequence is TGTGCCAGCAGCTTGGGACTAGCTTACAATGAGCAGTTCTTC. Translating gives CASSLGLAYNEQFF.

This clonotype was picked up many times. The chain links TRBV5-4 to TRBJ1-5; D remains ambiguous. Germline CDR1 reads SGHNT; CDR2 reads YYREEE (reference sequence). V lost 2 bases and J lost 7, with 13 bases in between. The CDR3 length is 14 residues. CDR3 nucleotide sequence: TGTGCCAGCAGCTTAGGTCCTTCCGGGCAGCCCCAGCATTTT. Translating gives CASSLGPSGQPQHF.

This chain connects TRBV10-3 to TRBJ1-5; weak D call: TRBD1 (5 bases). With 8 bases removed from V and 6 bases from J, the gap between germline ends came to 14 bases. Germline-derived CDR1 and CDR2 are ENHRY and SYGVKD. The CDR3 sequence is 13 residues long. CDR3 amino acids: CAIGKDTSQPQHF. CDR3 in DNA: TGTGCCATCGGAAAGGACACGAGTCAGCCCCAGCATTTT.

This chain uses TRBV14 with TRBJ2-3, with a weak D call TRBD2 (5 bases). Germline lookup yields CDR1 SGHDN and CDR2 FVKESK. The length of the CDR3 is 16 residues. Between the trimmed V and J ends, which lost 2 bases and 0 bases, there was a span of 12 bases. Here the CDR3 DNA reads TGTGCCAGCAGCCAAAGGACTGTAACTAGCACAGATACGCAGTATTTT. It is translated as CASSQRTVTSTDTQYF.

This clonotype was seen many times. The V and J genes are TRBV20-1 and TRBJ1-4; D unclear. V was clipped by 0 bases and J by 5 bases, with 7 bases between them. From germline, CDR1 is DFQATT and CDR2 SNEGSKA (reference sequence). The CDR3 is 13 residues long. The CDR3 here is CSARDPGNEKLFF. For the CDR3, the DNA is TGCAGTGCTAGAGATCCCGGGAATGAAAAACTGTTTTTT.

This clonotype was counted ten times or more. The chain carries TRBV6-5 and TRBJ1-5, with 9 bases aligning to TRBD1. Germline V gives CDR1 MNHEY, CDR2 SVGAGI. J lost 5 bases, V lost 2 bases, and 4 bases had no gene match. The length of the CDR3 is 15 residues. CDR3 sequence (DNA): TGTGCCAGCAGTTACCGGACAGGGGACGATCAGCCCCAGCATTTT. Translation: CASSYRTGDDQPQHF.

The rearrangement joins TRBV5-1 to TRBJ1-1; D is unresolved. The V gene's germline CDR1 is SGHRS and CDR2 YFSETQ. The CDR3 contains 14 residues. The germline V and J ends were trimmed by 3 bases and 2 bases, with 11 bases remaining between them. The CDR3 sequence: CASSSNAGNTEAFF. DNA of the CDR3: TGCGCCAGCAGCTCTAATGCTGGTAACACTGAAGCTTTCTTT.

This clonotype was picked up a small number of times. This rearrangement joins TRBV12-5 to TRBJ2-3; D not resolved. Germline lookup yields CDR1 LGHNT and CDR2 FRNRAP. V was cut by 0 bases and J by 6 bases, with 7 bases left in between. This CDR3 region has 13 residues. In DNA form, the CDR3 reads TGTGCTAGTGGTTTGGTACCAAGCGATACGCAGTATTTT. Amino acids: CASGLVPSDTQYF.

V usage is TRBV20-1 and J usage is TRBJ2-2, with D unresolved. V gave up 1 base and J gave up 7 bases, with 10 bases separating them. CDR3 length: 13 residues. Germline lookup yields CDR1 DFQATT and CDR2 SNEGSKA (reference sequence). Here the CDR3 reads CSARAHQNGELFF. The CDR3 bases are TGCAGTGCTAGAGCCCATCAGAACGGGGAGCTGTTTTTT.

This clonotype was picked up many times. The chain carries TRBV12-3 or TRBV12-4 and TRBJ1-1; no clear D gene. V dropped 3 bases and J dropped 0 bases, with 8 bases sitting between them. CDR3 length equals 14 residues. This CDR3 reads CASSLGVMNTEAFF. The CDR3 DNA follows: TGTGCCAGCAGTTTGGGCGTTATGAACACTGAAGCTTTCTTT.

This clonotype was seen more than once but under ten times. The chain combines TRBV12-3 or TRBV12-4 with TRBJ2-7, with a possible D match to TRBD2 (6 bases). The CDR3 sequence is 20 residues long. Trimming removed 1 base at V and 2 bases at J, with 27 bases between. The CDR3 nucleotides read TGTGCCAGCAGTTTAGACCACGGGGACTGGGATCCAAAGGGTGCCTACGAGCAGTACGTC. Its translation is CASSLDHGDWDPKGAYEQYV.

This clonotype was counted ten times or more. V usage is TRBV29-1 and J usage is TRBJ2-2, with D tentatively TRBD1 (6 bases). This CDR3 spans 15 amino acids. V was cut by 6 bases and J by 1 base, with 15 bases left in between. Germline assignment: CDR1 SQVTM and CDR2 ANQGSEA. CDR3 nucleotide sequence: TGCAGCGTCCGAGGGGCAGGGGTGAACACCGGGGAGCTGTTTTTT. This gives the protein CSVRGAGVNTGELFF.

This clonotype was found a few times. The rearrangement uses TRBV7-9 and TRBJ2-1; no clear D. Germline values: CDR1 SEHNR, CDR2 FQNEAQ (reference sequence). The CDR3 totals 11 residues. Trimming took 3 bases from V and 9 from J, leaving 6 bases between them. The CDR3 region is CASSFLGEQFF. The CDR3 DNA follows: TGTGCCAGCAGCTTTTTGGGTGAGCAGTTCTTC.

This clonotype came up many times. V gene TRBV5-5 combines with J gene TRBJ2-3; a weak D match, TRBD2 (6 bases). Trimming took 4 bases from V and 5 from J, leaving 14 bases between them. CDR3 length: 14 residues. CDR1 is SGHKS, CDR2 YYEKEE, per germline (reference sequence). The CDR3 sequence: CASSTGLLRDTQYF. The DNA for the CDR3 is TGTGCCAGCAGCACGGGACTCCTTCGAGATACGCAGTATTTT.

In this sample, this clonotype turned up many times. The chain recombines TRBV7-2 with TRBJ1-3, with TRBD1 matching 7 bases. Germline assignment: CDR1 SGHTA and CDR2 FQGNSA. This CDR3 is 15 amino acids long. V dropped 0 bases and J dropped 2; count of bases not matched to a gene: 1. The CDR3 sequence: CASSLAGGAGNTIYF. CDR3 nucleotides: TGTGCCAGCAGCTTAGCAGGGGGCGCTGGAAACACCATATATTTT.

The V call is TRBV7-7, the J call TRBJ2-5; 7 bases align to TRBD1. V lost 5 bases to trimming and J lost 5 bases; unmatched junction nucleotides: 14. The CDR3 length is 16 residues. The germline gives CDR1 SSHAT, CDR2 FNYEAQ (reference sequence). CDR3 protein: CASSRGQNLRGETQYF. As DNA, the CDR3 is TGTGCCAGCAGCAGGGGACAGAACCTCCGTGGGGAGACCCAGTACTTC.

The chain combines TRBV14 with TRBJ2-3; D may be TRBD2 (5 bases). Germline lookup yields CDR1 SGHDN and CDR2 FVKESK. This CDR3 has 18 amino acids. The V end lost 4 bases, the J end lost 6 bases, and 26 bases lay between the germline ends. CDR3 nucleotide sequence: TGTGCCAGCAGCCCCCTACGCGCGATTGGGAGAGGGTCCGATACGCAGTATTTT. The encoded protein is CASSPLRAIGRGSDTQYF.

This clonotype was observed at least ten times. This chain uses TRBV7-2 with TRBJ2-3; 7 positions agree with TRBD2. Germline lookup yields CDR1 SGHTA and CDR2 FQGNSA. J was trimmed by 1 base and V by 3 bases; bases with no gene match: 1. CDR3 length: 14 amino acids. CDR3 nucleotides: TGTGCCAGCAGCTTTACTAGCGGCACAGATACGCAGTATTTT. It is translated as CASSFTSGTDTQYF.

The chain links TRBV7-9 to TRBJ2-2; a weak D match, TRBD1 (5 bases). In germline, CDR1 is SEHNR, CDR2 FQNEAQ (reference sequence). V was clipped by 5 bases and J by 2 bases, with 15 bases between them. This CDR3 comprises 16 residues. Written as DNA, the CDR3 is TGTGCCAGCAGCGATGGGGCAGGGCTTAACACCGGGGAGCTGTTTTTT. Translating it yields CASSDGAGLNTGELFF.

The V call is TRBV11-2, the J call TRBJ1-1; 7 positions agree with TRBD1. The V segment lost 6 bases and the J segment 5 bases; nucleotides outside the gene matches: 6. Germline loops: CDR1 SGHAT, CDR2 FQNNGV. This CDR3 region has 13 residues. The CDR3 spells CASSSGTATEAFF. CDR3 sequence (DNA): TGTGCCAGCAGTTCCGGGACAGCGACTGAAGCTTTCTTT.